This TCR beta chain was retrieved from a study of T-cell memory formation after mild COVID-19. Study at large: The two donors had largely donor-specific TCR clusters.

Notes on the study in general: CD4+ bias marked clones expanding day 15 to 37, unlike balanced contracting clones. CM and EM subsets held most contracting CD4+ clones; EMRA held CD8+ ones.

With constant-segment primers, 5'RACE yielded cDNA libraries of TCR alpha and TCR beta that carried sample barcodes and UMIs. A single record per CDR3 protein comes from TCRdb applying MiXCR to the 5' RACE reads. The table includes fewer than 650,000 distinct CDR3 sequences, roughly 22% detected once. Germline trimming cut 6 bases from V and 1 base from J; bases unmatched to any gene: 8. This CDR3 has 15 amino acids. This clonotype was picked up a small number of times. What it binds is unknown. The clonotype originates from an adult woman who had mild COVID-19 (a few samples of this study predate the infection). Cell type and time point are not known. The sequencing input was PBMCs or a T cell subset sorted from them (not recorded which). This chain uses TRBV12-3 or TRBV12-4 with TRBJ2-7; 8 bases map to TRBD1. The CDR3 spells CASRGTGRLSYEQYF. Written as DNA, the CDR3 is TGTGCCAGCAGGGGGACAGGCCGACTTTCCTACGAGCAGTACTTC.